This record looks at one T cell receptor beta chain sequence and its context. What it binds is not known. The sample originates from a study of post-analysis software for immune sequencing data. Broader study findings: In multiple sclerosis, normalized Chao1 diversity was significantly below that of controls.

TCR beta libraries were prepared from cDNA with unique molecular identifiers. The yield from approximately 1 to 10 million T cells was roughly 500,000 cDNA molecules in total. TCRdb processed the PCR reads anew with MiXCR; each CDR3 protein has one entry. The repertoire holds about 400,000 distinct CDR3 sequences, with around 37% as singletons. Sequencing was performed on blood. This TCR was sampled from a girl aged 5-17 years with multiple sclerosis.

CDR3 residues: CASSYSDSNYGYTF. As DNA, the CDR3 is TGTGCCAGCAGTTACTCCGACAGTAACTATGGCTACACCTTC. V and J are TRBV6-5 and TRBJ1-2; possibly TRBD1 for D (5 bases). The CDR3 consists of 14 residues. V was cut by 0 bases and J by 1 base, with 6 bases left in between. Looked up from germline, CDR1 is MNHEY and CDR2 is SVGAGI.